The 27 T cell receptor beta chains listed next were all sequenced from one sample in a study of cytomegalovirus exposure and HLA in healthy donors. 60 Vbeta and 13 Jbeta primers were used in PCR. Sequenced by immunoSEQ multiplex PCR; TCRdb stores in-frame clones only, minus some. The data contain roughly 150,000 clones, 65% to 85% of them singletons. Sequenced material: PBMCs. The receptor source for this set is a man between 25 and 39 years old in good health and CMV-seronegative.

The V call is TRBV11-3, the J call TRBJ2-3, with D possibly TRBD2 on 5 matching bases. Deletions cut 2 bases from V and 5 bases from J, with 8 bases between. This CDR3 contains 13 residues. Germline lookup yields CDR1 SGHNT and CDR2 YENEEA. CDR3 amino acids: CASSLSGKDTQYF. In DNA form, the CDR3 reads TGTGCCAGCAGCTTATCCGGGAAAGATACGCAGTATTTT.

The chain joins TRBV6-5 to TRBJ1-2; tentative D call: TRBD1 (6 bases). The CDR3 contains 13 residues. CDR1 and CDR2 (germline): MNHEY, SVGAGI. Trimming cost V 2 bases and J 8 bases, with 12 bases left between them. CDR3 in DNA: TGTGCCAGCAGTTACGCCGGGACAAGAGGCTACACCTTC. Its protein product is CASSYAGTRGYTF.

The chain carries TRBV6-5 and TRBJ2-5, with TRBD2 matching 12 bases. The CDR3 has 15 residues. CDR1 MNHEY and CDR2 SVGAGI come from the germline V gene. Trimming took 6 bases from V and 4 from J; bases not matched to a gene: 6. The CDR3 coding sequence is TGTGCCAGCAGACCGACTAGCGGGGGAGGAGAGACCCAGTACTTC. Protein product: CASRPTSGGGETQYF.

V is TRBV28 and J is TRBJ1-2; TRBD1 matches 8 bases. V lost 5 bases, J lost 3 bases, and 5 bases stayed unmatched. This CDR3 is built from 14 residues. Looked up from germline, CDR1 is MDHEN and CDR2 is SYDVKM. CDR3 nucleotides: TGTGCCAGCAGTGCAGGGGGCTTTTACTATGGCTACACCTTC. Encoded protein: CASSAGGFYYGYTF.

The V gene is TRBV27, the J gene TRBJ2-1; 7 nucleotides match TRBD1. The CDR3 runs 14 residues. Germline CDR1 reads MNHEY; CDR2 reads SMNVEV (reference sequence). V trimming: 3 bases; J trimming: 4 bases; junction bases outside the gene matches: 3. CDR3 in amino acids: CASSLGTVYNEQFF. The CDR3 DNA reads TGTGCCAGCAGTTTGGGGACAGTTTACAATGAGCAGTTCTTC.

The CDR3 here is CASSSLGAGNSPLHF. The CDR3 DNA reads TGTGCCAGCAGTTCCCTAGGGGCGGGAAATTCACCCCTCCACTTT. The chain carries TRBV27 and TRBJ1-6; possibly TRBD1 for D (5 bases). The germline V and J ends were trimmed by 4 bases and 7 bases, with 14 bases remaining between them. Germline loops: CDR1 MNHEY, CDR2 SMNVEV (reference sequence). CDR3 length equals 15 residues.

CDR3 residues: CASSLGGGFSTDTQYF. CDR3 nucleotides: TGTGCCAGCAGCTTAGGAGGGGGTTTCAGCACAGATACGCAGTATTTT. This chain connects TRBV11-3 to TRBJ2-3; weak D call: TRBD1 (6 bases). Per the germline V gene, CDR1 is SGHNT and CDR2 is YENEEA. Between the trimmed V and J ends, which lost 1 base and 0 bases, there was a span of 11 bases. The CDR3 spans 16 residues.

The V call is TRBV28, the J call TRBJ1-2, with 7 nucleotides matching TRBD1. The CDR3 spans 12 residues. The V segment lost 6 bases and the J segment 8 bases; nucleotides outside the gene matches: 6. Germline CDR1 and CDR2: MDHEN and SYDVKM. CDR3: CASRLTGAGYTF. The DNA for the CDR3 is TGTGCCAGCAGATTAACAGGGGCCGGCTACACCTTC.

This clone was detected only a few times. The rearrangement links TRBV28 to TRBJ1-2; D unclear. CDR1 is MDHEN and CDR2 is SYDVKM in the germline V gene. This CDR3 contains 11 residues. Trimming took 2 bases from V and 6 from J, leaving 4 bases between them. The CDR3: CASSLGNGYTF. CDR3 DNA sequence: TGTGCCAGCAGTTTAGGCAATGGCTACACCTTC.

This clone was found a few times. Other DNA sequences of this sample code for an identical CDR3. The chain is built from TRBV5-4 and TRBJ1-2, with TRBD1 identical over 8 bases. Unmatched junction bases numbered 8, after V lost 4 bases and J lost 6 bases. Germline CDR1 SGHNT, CDR2 YYREEE (reference sequence). This CDR3 spans 14 amino acids. CDR3 region: CASSTRTGFNGYTF. The CDR3 DNA is TGTGCCAGCAGCACGAGGACAGGGTTTAATGGCTACACCTTC.

This clone was picked up a small number of times. The gene calls are TRBV10-3 and TRBJ1-3; maybe TRBD1 (5 bases). The CDR3 extends over 15 amino acids. Germline V gene sequence: CDR1 ENHRY, CDR2 SYGVKD. The V gene lost 10 bases and the J gene lost 0 bases, with 16 bases spanning the gap. CDR3 bases: TGTGCCACCGCCAAAGGACAAAGCTCTGGAAACACCATATATTTT. The encoded protein is CATAKGQSSGNTIYF.

The chain carries TRBV2 and TRBJ2-5; a possible D gene is TRBD1 (6 bases). The CDR3 totals 14 residues. CDR1 SNHLY and CDR2 FYNNEI come from the germline V gene. The V end was cut by 7 bases, the J end by 5 bases, with 17 bases between. The DNA for the CDR3 is TGTGCCAGCACCCTGACAGGCCCCCCGGAGACCCAGTACTTC. This sequence encodes CASTLTGPPETQYF.

V gene TRBV11-1 combines with J gene TRBJ1-2; 7 bases match TRBD1. Germline V gives CDR1 SGHAT, CDR2 FQDESV (reference sequence). The CDR3 runs 15 residues. Germline trimming cut 4 bases from V and 0 bases from J; bases unmatched to any gene: 5. The CDR3 sequence is CASSSTGDTNYGYTF. The CDR3 region has the DNA TGTGCCAGCAGCTCTACAGGGGATACTAACTATGGCTACACCTTC.

J is TRBJ2-2 and V is TRBV2; TRBD2 matches 9 bases. In germline, CDR1 is SNHLY, CDR2 FYNNEI. J gave up 0 bases and V 4 bases, and 0 bases lay outside the gene matches. This CDR3 is built from 15 residues. DNA for the CDR3: TGTGCCAGCAGTGGACTAGCGGCGAACACCGGGGAGCTGTTTTTT. This translates into CASSGLAANTGELFF.

The gene calls are TRBV11-2 and TRBJ1-4, with 7 nucleotides matching TRBD1. The CDR3 totals 18 residues. The trim removed 4 bases at V and 0 bases at J, leaving 11 bases unmatched. Germline CDR1 and CDR2: SGHAT and FQNNGV. CDR3 region: CASSSSGTVYATNEKLFF. The DNA of the CDR3 is TGTGCCAGCAGCTCGTCCGGGACAGTCTATGCAACTAATGAAAAACTGTTTTTT.

The chain links TRBV5-1 to TRBJ1-1, with TRBD1 matching over 9 bases. The CDR3 spans 15 residues. The V segment lost 3 bases and the J segment 2 bases; nucleotides outside the gene matches: 5. Germline CDR1 is SGHRS and CDR2 is YFSETQ. CDR3 DNA: TGCGCCAGCAGCTCCCGGACAGGGGCTAACACTGAAGCTTTCTTT. It is translated as CASSSRTGANTEAFF.

This clone was counted a single time. The CDR3 region is CASRVSGGAGDTQYF. The CDR3 nucleotides read TGTGCCAGCCGGGTCAGCGGGGGGGCCGGAGATACGCAGTATTTT. This sequence joins TRBV7-3 and TRBJ2-3; 10 nucleotides agree with TRBD2. Germline V gene lookup returns CDR1 SGHTA and CDR2 FQGTGA. The junction had 10 bases not matched to a gene; V was cut back by 8 bases and J by 5 bases. The CDR3 totals 15 residues.

The chain links TRBV6-1 to TRBJ2-1, with 7 positions matching TRBD1. CDR1 is MNHNS and CDR2 is SASEGT in the germline V gene. Trimming took 9 bases from V and 5 from J; bases not matched to a gene: 13. CDR3 length equals 15 residues. CDR3 sequence (DNA): TGTGCCAGTGTCATAGACAGGGAAGCCAACAATGAGCAGTTCTTC. This encodes CASVIDREANNEQFF.

J is TRBJ1-2 and V is TRBV7-3; D may be TRBD1 (5 bases). CDR3 length: 19 residues. Germline lookup yields CDR1 SGHTA and CDR2 FQGTGA. V lost 1 base and J lost 4, with 25 bases in between. This chain's CDR3 is CASSLKEGWGGERCYGYTF. The CDR3 bases are TGTGCCAGCAGCTTAAAGGAGGGGTGGGGGGGGGAGAGGTGCTATGGCTACACCTTC.

This chain joins TRBV10-3 and TRBJ2-5; TRBD2 matches at 8 bases. J gave up 2 bases and V 5 bases, and 4 bases lay outside the gene matches. CDR3 length: 14 amino acids. The germline V gene has CDR1 ENHRY and CDR2 SYGVKD. The CDR3 region is CAISPGTRQETQYF. Here the CDR3 DNA reads TGTGCCATCAGTCCCGGGACTAGGCAAGAGACCCAGTACTTC.

The chain uses TRBV5-5 and TRBJ1-2, with 8 bases that match TRBD1. V was pared by 4 bases and J by 4 bases, with 3 bases of the junction left unmatched. Germline CDR1 SGHKS, CDR2 YYEKEE (reference sequence). This CDR3 has 13 amino acids. The CDR3 region is CASSPGQAYGYTF. In DNA, the CDR3 is TGTGCCAGCAGCCCGGGACAGGCCTATGGCTACACCTTC.

This clone was recorded only once. The CDR3 region is CASSLADRVGREQYF. CDR3 nucleotide sequence: TGTGCCAGCAGCTTAGCGGACAGGGTAGGTCGCGAGCAGTACTTC. The chain joins TRBV7-9 to TRBJ2-7; 8 bases line up with TRBD1. This CDR3 is 15 amino acids long. After removal of 0 bases from V and 6 bases from J, the junction contained 7 bases not matched to a gene. Germline V gives CDR1 SEHNR, CDR2 FQNEAQ (reference sequence).

With respect to this clone: One end of the junction is discordant with germline, which a read error may explain. This sequence joins TRBV6-5 and TRBJ2-5; 9 bases match TRBD1. The DNA end is a closer match to TRBJ2-7, so the J assignment may be wrong. Germline V gene sequence: CDR1 MNHEY, CDR2 SVGAGI. The CDR3 has 15 amino acids. The DNA of the CDR3 is TGTGCCAGCAGTGACTCCGGGACAGGGAACTACGAGCAGTACTTC. Its translation: CASSDSGTGNYEQYF.

This chain joins TRBV5-1 and TRBJ1-6; D not resolved. There are 14 residues in the CDR3. The V end was cut by 0 bases, the J end by 4 bases, with 5 bases between. Germline V gene lookup returns CDR1 SGHRS and CDR2 YFSETQ. The CDR3 loop reads CASSLGQYNSPLHF. CDR3 DNA: TGCGCCAGCAGCTTGGGGCAGTATAATTCACCCCTCCACTTT. Full variable domain (outside the CDR3, taken from reference TRBV5-1 and TRBJ1-6): KAGVTQTPRYLIKTRGQQVTLSCSPISGHRSVSWYQQTPGQGLQFLFEYFSETQRNKGNFPGRFSGRQFSNSRSEMNVSTLELGDSALYLCASSLGQYNSPLHFGNGTRLTVT.

This chain links TRBV11-2 with TRBJ2-7; possibly TRBD1 for D (5 bases). Between the trimmed V and J ends, which lost 6 bases and 3 bases, there was a span of 12 bases. This CDR3 contains 13 residues. Germline CDR1 SGHAT, CDR2 FQNNGV. The CDR3 DNA sequence: TGTGCCAGCAGACCTGACAGTCACTACGAGCAGTACTTC. This sequence encodes CASRPDSHYEQYF.

This clone was observed a few times. V gene TRBV25-1 combines with J gene TRBJ1-4; 7 nucleotides agree with TRBD1. The trim removed 5 bases at V and 4 bases at J, leaving 7 bases unmatched. This CDR3 has 15 residues. CDR1 MGHDK and CDR2 SYGVNS come from the germline V gene. CDR3 sequence: CASSSMGQSNEKLFF. The CDR3 region has the DNA TGTGCCAGCAGTTCCATGGGACAGAGTAATGAAAAACTGTTTTTT.

V and J are TRBV23-1 and TRBJ2-5, with 7 bases aligning to TRBD1. TRBV23-1 is marked as an open reading frame, function uncertain. Trimming took 0 bases from V and 5 from J; bases not matched to a gene: 12. The CDR3 extends over 17 amino acids. CDR3 nucleotides: TGCGCCAGCAGTCAATCGTCAGGGGGTCAAAAGGTGGAGACCCAGTACTTC. It encodes CASSQSSGGQKVETQYF.